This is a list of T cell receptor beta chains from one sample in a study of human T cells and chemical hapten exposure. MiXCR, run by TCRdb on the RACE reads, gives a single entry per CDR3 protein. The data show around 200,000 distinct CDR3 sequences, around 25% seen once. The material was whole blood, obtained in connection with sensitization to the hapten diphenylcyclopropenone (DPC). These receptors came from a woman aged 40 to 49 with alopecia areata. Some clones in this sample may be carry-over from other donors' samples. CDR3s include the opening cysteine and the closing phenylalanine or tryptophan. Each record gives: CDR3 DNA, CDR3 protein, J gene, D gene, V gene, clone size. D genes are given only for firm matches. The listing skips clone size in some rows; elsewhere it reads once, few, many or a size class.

TGTGCCAGCAGTTCGTTCGCGACGGGAGCCTACGAGCAGTACTTC CASSSFATGAYEQYF TRBJ2-7 NA TRBV6-5 NA
TGTGCCAGCAGTGGTTCGACAGGGGAGGCTACGCAGTATTTT CASSGSTGEATQYF TRBJ2-3 TRBD1 TRBV6-1 NA
TGTGCCAGCAGCGCAAAGGGCCTCCCTACGCAGTATTTT CASSAKGLPTQYF TRBJ2-3 NA TRBV7-3 NA
TGTGCCAGCAGCCAAGGAGGCGGGAGTTATACTGGGGCCAACGTCCTGACTTTC CASSQGGGSYTGANVLTF TRBJ2-6 TRBD2 TRBV4-2 NA
TGTGCCAGCAGTTCCCGACAGACTAGCAATCAGCCCCAGCATTTT CASSSRQTSNQPQHF TRBJ1-5 NA TRBV27 NA
TGTGCCAGCACGACAGGAGCAACTAATGAAAAACTGTTTTTT CASTTGATNEKLFF TRBJ1-4 NA TRBV12-3/TRBV12-4 NA
TGTGCCAGCAGCGAGGGACAGGGGGGTCGGAAGGTAGCTTTCTTT CASSEGQGGRKVAFF TRBJ1-1 TRBD1 TRBV5-6 few
TGTGCCAGCAGTCGATCTCTCAGGGGGCAGGACGAGCAGTACTTC CASSRSLRGQDEQYF TRBJ2-7 TRBD1 TRBV28 few
TGTGCCAGCAGTCCTCGGGACGGTCCATACGAGCAGTACTTC CASSPRDGPYEQYF TRBJ2-7 NA TRBV7-2 NA
TGTGCCAGCAGTTACTATCCGGGACAGGATACCTACGAGCAGTACTTC CASSYYPGQDTYEQYF TRBJ2-7 TRBD1 TRBV6-8 few
TGTGCCAGCAGCTTGGGAGTTGCTGAGACCCAGTACTTC CASSLGVAETQYF TRBJ2-5 NA TRBV5-6 NA
TGTGCCACGCTTTTCGCTGGGGCCAACGTCCTGACTTTC CATLFAGANVLTF TRBJ2-6 NA TRBV7-2 NA
TGTGCCTGGAGTGGCGGGGGGGAGGAGTACTTC CAWSGGGEEYF TRBJ2-7 TRBD2 TRBV30 once
TGCAGCGGCTACCACCCGAACACCGGGGAGCTGTTTTTT CSGYHPNTGELFF TRBJ2-2 NA TRBV29-1 many
TGCGCCAGCAGCTGGGGTCTAGCGAGAGTTAATGAGCAGTTCTTC CASSWGLARVNEQFF TRBJ2-1 NA TRBV5-1 NA
TGTGCCAGCAATCGCAGGGGAGGCGAAAAACTGTTTTTT CASNRRGGEKLFF TRBJ1-4 NA TRBV7-9 NA
TGCAGTGCCCCATATGGAGGGGCTGGAGCTTTCTTT CSAPYGGAGAFF TRBJ1-1 NA TRBV20-1 NA
TGCGCCAGCAGCCAAGGAGGCGGAATTGGGGGGCAGTTCTTC CASSQGGGIGGQFF TRBJ2-1 NA TRBV4-3 NA